This TCR beta chain was recovered during a study of T cells in Graves' hyperthyroidism and ophthalmopathy. Study-wide points: In blood, most of the thyroid clonotypes expanded above 0.001 were also present.

Regarding this clonotype: Its antigen remains unidentified.

Regions amplified from RNA transcripts were the TCR beta CDR3 regions. The HTBI primer set served for first-round RT-PCR of the TCR CDR3. From the multiplex PCR reads, TCRdb called clonotypes with MiXCR, one entry per CDR3 protein. The table shows roughly 580,000 distinct CDR3 sequences, with over 11% occurring only once. Orbital computed tomography and thyroid ultrasound, together with serum TRAb and thyroxine and clinical symptoms, were used for diagnoses. The study collected blood at first hyperthyroidism diagnosis, before any ophthalmopathy symptoms arose. The sequence was collected from a woman in her 30s with Graves' hyperthyroidism that later progressed to Graves' ophthalmopathy. Sequencing was done on a sample of blood.

The CDR3 bases are TGTGCCAGCTCACCAAAAAGGGTAGAAGGAGAGAATCAGCCCCAGCATTTT. Translation gives CASSPKRVEGENQPQHF. The chain recombines TRBV18 with TRBJ1-5; D unclear. Germline V lookup: CDR1 KGHSH, CDR2 LQKENI. V gave up 2 bases and J gave up 4 bases, with 18 bases separating them. The CDR3 totals 17 residues.